This T cell receptor beta chain was retrieved from a study of CD8+CD57+ T cells in acquired aplastic anemia. As for the study in general: Sorted CD4+ and CD8+ cell DNA averaged 3.2 ug. Study-wide results and limits: Patients and controls shared about 30 CD8+ CDR3 sequences, which appeared highly expressed in patients and within their immunodominant clones.

Germline V lookup: CDR1 SGDLS, CDR2 YYNGEE. This CDR3 comprises 13 residues. Sequenced patients had shown CD8+CD57+ cell expansion by flow cytometry. Severe acquired aplastic anemia was present in all patients. Among the patients, none had received any therapy at the time of blood sampling. As concerns this clonotype: Its antigen is not identified. One end of the junction does not line up with germline, which may come from a read error.

According to the study, genomic DNA was the template for TCR beta VDJ and CDR3 profiling. A single record per CDR3 protein comes from TCRdb applying MiXCR to the reads. The table records roughly 250,000 distinct CDR3 sequences, roughly 82% of them present only once. The receptor was derived from a human donor with aplastic anemia. The rearrangement joins TRBV9 to TRBJ1-5; D is unclear. The sample comprised sorted CD4+, CD8+, or CD8+CD57+ T cells (not recorded which) from PBMCs. CDR3 amino acids: CASSVTDGEAQNF. The CDR3 nucleotides are TGTGCCAGCAGCGTTACAGACGGGGAGGCCCAGAATTTT.